This TCR beta chain was captured by sequencing in a study of blood T cell repertoires in COVID-19. Study details: Samples representing acute and convalescent COVID-19 were sourced from the United States, Italy and Spain.

Participants spanned ages about 18 to 90 years and resided in 20 to 30 US areas. Cohort 3 donors counted as recovered after two negative PCRs, clearance, or resolved symptoms. Deletions cut 3 bases from V and 1 base from J, with 10 bases between. Germline CDR1 reads SGDLS; CDR2 reads YYNGEE. This CDR3 contains 14 residues. Here immunoSEQ multiplex PCR was the method, and the copy in TCRdb shows in-frame clones only, minus some. The table has a few hundred thousand clones, roughly 88% seen once. The sequence came from a woman aged 25 to 39 who had recovered from COVID-19. The chain is built from TRBV9 and TRBJ1-1, with TRBD1 as a possible D gene (6 bases). Source material: PBMCs or T cells enriched from blood (not recorded which). In DNA form, the CDR3 reads TGTGCCAGCAGCGGACAGGCGGGGAACACTGAAGCTTTCTTT. It yields the protein CASSGQAGNTEAFF.